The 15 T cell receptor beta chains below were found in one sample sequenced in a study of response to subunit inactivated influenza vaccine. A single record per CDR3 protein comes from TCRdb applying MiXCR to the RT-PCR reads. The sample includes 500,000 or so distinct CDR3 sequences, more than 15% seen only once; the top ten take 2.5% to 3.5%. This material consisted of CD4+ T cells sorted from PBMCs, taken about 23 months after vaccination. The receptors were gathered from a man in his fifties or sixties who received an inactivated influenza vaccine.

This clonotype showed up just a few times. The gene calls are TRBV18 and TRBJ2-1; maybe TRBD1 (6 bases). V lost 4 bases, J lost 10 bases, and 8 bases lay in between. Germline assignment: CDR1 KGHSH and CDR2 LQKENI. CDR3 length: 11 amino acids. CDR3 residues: CASSQGQEQFF. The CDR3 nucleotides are TGTGCCAGCTCACAAGGACAGGAGCAGTTCTTC.

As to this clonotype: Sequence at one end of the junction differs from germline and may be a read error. CDR3 DNA: TGTACCATCGGGGGGTATTCGGGTCAGCCCCAGCATTTT. Translated, it gives CTIGGYSGQPQHF. The chain recombines TRBV10-3 with TRBJ1-5; tentatively, D is TRBD1 (5 bases). Germline V gene data show CDR1 as ENHRY and CDR2 as SYGVKD. This CDR3 has 13 amino acids.

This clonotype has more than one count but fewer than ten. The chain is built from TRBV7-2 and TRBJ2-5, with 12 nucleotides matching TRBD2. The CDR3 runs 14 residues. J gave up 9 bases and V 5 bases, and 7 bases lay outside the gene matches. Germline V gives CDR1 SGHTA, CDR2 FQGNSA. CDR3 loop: CASSGEASGRAQYF. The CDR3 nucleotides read TGTGCCAGCAGCGGTGAGGCTAGCGGGAGGGCCCAGTACTTC.

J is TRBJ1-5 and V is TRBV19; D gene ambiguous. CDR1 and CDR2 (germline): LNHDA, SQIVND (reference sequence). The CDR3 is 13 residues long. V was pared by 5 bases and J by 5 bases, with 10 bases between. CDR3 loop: CASSLQADQPQHF. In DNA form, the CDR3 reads TGTGCCAGTAGTTTGCAGGCGGATCAGCCCCAGCATTTT.

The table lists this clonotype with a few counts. CDR3: CASSQDFSRGYYEQYF. The DNA for the CDR3 is TGCGCCAGCAGCCAAGATTTTTCCAGGGGGTATTACGAGCAGTACTTC. This chain joins TRBV4-3 and TRBJ2-7; 7 bases are a match to TRBD1. V lost 0 bases to trimming and J lost 4 bases; unmatched junction nucleotides: 9. The germline V gene encodes CDR1 LGHNA and CDR2 YSLEER. This CDR3 contains 16 residues.

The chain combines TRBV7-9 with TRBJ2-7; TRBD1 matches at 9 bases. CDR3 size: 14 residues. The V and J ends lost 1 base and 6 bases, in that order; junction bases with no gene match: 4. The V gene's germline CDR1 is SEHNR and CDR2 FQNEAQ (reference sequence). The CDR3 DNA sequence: TGTGCCAGCAGCTTAGGAGGGGACAGGGCCGAGCAGTACTTC. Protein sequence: CASSLGGDRAEQYF. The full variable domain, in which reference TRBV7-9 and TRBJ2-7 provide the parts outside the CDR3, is DTGVSQNPRHKITKRGQNVTFRCDPISEHNRLYWYRQTLGQGPEFLTYFQNEAQLEKSRLLSDRFSAERPKGSFSTLEIQRTEQGDSAMYLCASSLGGDRAEQYFGPGTRLTVT.

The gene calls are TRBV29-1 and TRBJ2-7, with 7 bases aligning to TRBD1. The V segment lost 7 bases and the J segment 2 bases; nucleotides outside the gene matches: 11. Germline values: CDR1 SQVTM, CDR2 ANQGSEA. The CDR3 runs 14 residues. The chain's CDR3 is CSASPATGTYEQYF. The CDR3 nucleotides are TGCAGCGCTTCCCCCGCGACAGGGACCTACGAGCAGTACTTC.

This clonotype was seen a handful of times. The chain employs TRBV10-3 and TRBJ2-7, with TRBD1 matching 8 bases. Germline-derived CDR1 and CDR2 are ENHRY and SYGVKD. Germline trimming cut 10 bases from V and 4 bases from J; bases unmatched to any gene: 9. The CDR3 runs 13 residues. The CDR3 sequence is CASTGGRGYEQYF. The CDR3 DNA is TGTGCCAGTACAGGGGGTCGAGGATACGAGCAGTACTTC.

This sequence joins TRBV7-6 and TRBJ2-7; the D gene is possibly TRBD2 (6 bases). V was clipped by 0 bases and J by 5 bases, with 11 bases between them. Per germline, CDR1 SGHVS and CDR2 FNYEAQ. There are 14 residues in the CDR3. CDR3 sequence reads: CASSLAGGNDEQYF. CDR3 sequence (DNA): TGTGCCAGCAGCTTAGCAGGAGGGAATGACGAGCAGTACTTC.

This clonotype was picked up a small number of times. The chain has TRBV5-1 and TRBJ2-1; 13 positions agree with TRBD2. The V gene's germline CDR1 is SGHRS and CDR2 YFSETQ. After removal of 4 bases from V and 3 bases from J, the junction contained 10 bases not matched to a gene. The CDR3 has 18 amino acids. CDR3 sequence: CASSPAGLAGRLYNEQFF. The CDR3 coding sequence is TGCGCCAGCAGCCCGGCGGGACTAGCGGGACGGCTCTACAATGAGCAGTTCTTC.

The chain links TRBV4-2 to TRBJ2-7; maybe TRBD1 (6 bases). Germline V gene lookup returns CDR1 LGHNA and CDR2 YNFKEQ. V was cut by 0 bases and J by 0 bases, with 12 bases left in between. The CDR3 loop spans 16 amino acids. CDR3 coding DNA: TGTGCCAGCAGCCAAGACTGGGGGCTCGGCTCCTACGAGCAGTACTTC. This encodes CASSQDWGLGSYEQYF.

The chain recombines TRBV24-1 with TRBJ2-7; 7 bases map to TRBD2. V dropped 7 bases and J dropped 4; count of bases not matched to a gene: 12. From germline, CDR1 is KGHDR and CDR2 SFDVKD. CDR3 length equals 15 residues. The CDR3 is CATSPRAGDPYEQYF. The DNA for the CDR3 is TGTGCCACCAGCCCAAGGGCGGGAGATCCTTACGAGCAGTACTTC.

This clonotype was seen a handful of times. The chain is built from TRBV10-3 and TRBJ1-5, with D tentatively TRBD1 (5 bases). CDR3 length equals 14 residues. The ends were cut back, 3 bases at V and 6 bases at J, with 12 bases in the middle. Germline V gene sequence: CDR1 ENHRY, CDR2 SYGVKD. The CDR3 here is CAISDTRVRQPQHF. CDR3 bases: TGTGCCATCAGTGATACCAGGGTCCGTCAGCCCCAGCATTTT.

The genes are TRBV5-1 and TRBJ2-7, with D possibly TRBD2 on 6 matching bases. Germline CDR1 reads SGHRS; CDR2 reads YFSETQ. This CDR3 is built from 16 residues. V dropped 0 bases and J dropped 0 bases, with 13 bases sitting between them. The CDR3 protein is CASSLAAGSISYEQYF. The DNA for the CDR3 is TGCGCCAGCAGCTTGGCCGCGGGGTCGATCTCCTACGAGCAGTACTTC. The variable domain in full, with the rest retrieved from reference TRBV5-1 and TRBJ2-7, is KAGVTQTPRYLIKTRGQQVTLSCSPISGHRSVSWYQQTPGQGLQFLFEYFSETQRNKGNFPGRFSGRQFSNSRSEMNVSTLELGDSALYLCASSLAAGSISYEQYFGPGTRLTVT.

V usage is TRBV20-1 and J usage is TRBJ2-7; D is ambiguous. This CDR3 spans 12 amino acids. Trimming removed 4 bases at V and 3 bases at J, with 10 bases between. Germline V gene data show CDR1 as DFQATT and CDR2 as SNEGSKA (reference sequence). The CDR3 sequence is CSATDKVYEQYF. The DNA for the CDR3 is TGCAGTGCTACAGATAAGGTCTACGAGCAGTACTTC.